The source of this TCR beta chain is a study of shared clonotypes between healthy human individuals. General study points: Sampling covered nothing but blood. Tissue TCR repertoires likely differ from those found in blood.

On this clone itself: The antigen is not known.

Recent acute infections and vaccinations were absent in the healthy HIV-negative adult donors. This CDR3 comprises 15 residues. Per germline, CDR1 LGHNA and CDR2 YSLEER. V lost 2 bases and J lost 5; bases outside the gene matches: 8. Here immunoSEQ multiplex PCR was the method, and the copy in TCRdb shows in-frame clones only, minus some. The table has 2 million to 3 million clones, 90% to 95% seen once. The sequence came from a man younger than 35 in good health. Some clones in this sample may be carry-over from other donors' samples. The chain has TRBV4-3 and TRBJ1-2, with 7 bases lining up with TRBD1. The specimen sequenced was naive CD4+ T cells from PBMCs. The subset was: CD45RA+ positively selected. The CDR3 sequence: CASSQRQGRFYGYTF. CDR3 DNA: TGCGCCAGCAGCCAACGACAGGGTCGCTTTTATGGCTACACCTTC.